The source of this TCR beta chain is a study of Graves' ophthalmopathy and Graves' hyperthyroidism. Whole-study results and caveats: Most clonotypes expanded in thyroid above 0.001 frequency were present in blood too. Separation of ophthalmopathy from stable hyperthyroidism was achieved by a 13-signature model, at roughly 90% sensitivity and about 81% specificity.

CAS ≥3, NOSPECS ≥4, moderate-to-severe activity and duration under 3 months marked donors with ophthalmopathy. Diagnoses were established from clinical symptoms, serum thyroxine, TRAb, thyroid ultrasound and orbital computed tomography. This clonotype was observed many times. The target antigen is unknown. Between the trimmed V and J ends, which lost 5 bases and 4 bases, there was a span of 8 bases. Germline CDR1 reads KGHSH; CDR2 reads LQKENI. The CDR3 is 12 amino acids. Amplification of TCR beta CDR3 regions used RNA transcripts. HTBI primers primed a first-round RT-PCR, and a second-round multiplex PCR followed. TCRdb independently ran MiXCR on the multiplex PCR reads; one entry per CDR3 protein. The data show under 350,000 distinct CDR3 sequences, roughly a sixth seen once.

Sequencing input: peripheral blood. The rearrangement joins TRBV18 to TRBJ1-2; D perhaps matches TRBD1 (5 bases). This sequence originates from an adult man with Graves' ophthalmopathy. The CDR3: CASSGGGYGYTF. The DNA of the CDR3 is TGTGCCAGCTCAGGGGGGGGCTATGGCTACACCTTC. The complete variable domain, with remaining parts taken from reference TRBV18 and TRBJ1-2, reads NAGVMQNPRHLVRRRGQEARLRCSPMKGHSHVYWYRQLPEEGLKFMVYLQKENIIDESGMPKERFSAEFPKEGPSILRIQQVVRGDSAAYFCASSGGGYGYTFGSGTRLTVV.